A selection of T cell receptor beta chains follows, all from one sample in a study of cytomegalovirus exposure and HLA in healthy donors. The repertoire was sequenced with immunoSEQ multiplex PCR; TCRdb's copy has only in-frame clones and lacks some. The sample records about 210,000 clones, approximately 90% being singletons. The sequenced sample consisted of PBMCs. The receptors shown here come from a boy younger than 10 in good health and CMV-seronegative. Each CDR3 is given with its conserved first and last residue. Fields, in order: V gene, J gene, D gene, CDR3 length, clone size, CDR3 protein, CDR3 DNA. A D gene is named only where the DNA matches it firmly. Expanded clones get a size class; other rows say once, few or many, or leave the size out.

>TRBV5-1|TRBJ2-7|-|15|-
CASSLGRAVSYEQYF
TGCGCCAGCAGCTTGGGGCGGGCCGTCTCCTACGAGCAGTACTTC
>TRBV30|TRBJ1-6|-|15|-
CAWSRDTNYNSPLHF
TGTGCCTGGAGTAGAGACACAAACTATAATTCACCCCTCCACTTT
>TRBV25-1|TRBJ1-2|TRBD1|14|-
CASSGGQASYGYTF
TGTGCCAGCAGTGGCGGACAGGCCAGCTATGGCTACACCTTC
>TRBV28|TRBJ2-3|TRBD2|17|once
CASSRTSGGPRTDTQYF
TGTGCCAGCAGTAGGACTAGCGGGGGGCCACGCACAGATACGCAGTATTTT
>TRBV29-1|TRBJ2-2|TRBD1|14|-
CSVPRDRGTGELFF
TGCAGCGTACCACGGGACAGGGGTACCGGGGAGCTGTTTTTT
>TRBV4-2|TRBJ2-7|-|15|few
CASSQGGMQFYEQYF
TGTGCCAGCAGCCAAGGAGGTATGCAGTTCTACGAGCAGTACTTC
>TRBV28|TRBJ2-3|TRBD2|16|-
CASSSRTSGRSGTQYF
TGTGCCAGCAGTTCCCGGACTAGCGGGAGATCGGGTACGCAGTATTTT
>TRBV13|TRBJ2-3|-|14|-
CASSLVAGGDTQYF
TGTGCCAGCAGCTTAGTCGCGGGTGGAGATACGCAGTATTTT
>TRBV27|TRBJ1-1|TRBD1|14|once
CASSSLPGQGLAFF
TGTGCCAGCAGTTCCCTACCGGGACAGGGGCTGGCTTTCTTT
>TRBV6-4|TRBJ2-1|-|12|-
CASSDRSDGGFF
TGTGCCAGCAGTGACAGGTCCGACGGGGGGTTCTTC
>TRBV10-2|TRBJ1-3|-|15|few
CASSDRDRTGNTIYF
TGCGCCAGCAGTGACCGTGACAGAACTGGAAACACCATATATTTT
>TRBV10-1|TRBJ2-1|TRBD1|14|once
CASTGTGGRDEQFF
TGCGCCAGCACCGGGACAGGGGGCCGCGATGAGCAGTTCTTC
>TRBV5-4|TRBJ2-1|TRBD2|16|-
CASSLGSGGRYNEQFF
TGTGCCAGCAGCTTGGGTTCGGGCGGGAGGTACAATGAGCAGTTCTTC
>TRBV19|TRBJ1-5|TRBD1|15|few
CASSPKGTGGQPQHF
TGTGCCAGTAGTCCAAAAGGGACAGGGGGTCAGCCCCAGCATTTT
>TRBV5-1|TRBJ2-3|-|16|once
CASSWEVGRSTDTQYF
TGCGCCAGCAGCTGGGAGGTCGGAAGAAGCACAGATACGCAGTATTTT
>TRBV28|TRBJ1-4|-|16|-
CASLQRMGARNEKLFF
TGTGCCAGCTTGCAAAGGATGGGGGCGCGGAATGAAAAACTGTTTTTT
>TRBV5-5|TRBJ1-1|-|19|-
CASSLRILRREVRNTEAFF
TGTGCCAGCAGCTTAAGAATCCTCAGGAGGGAGGTAAGGAACACTGAAGCTTTCTTT
>TRBV5-1|TRBJ2-7|-|15|-
CASSLDEGYYNEQYF
TGCGCCAGCAGCTTGGACGAGGGATATTACAACGAGCAGTACTTC
>TRBV27|TRBJ2-5|-|14|-
CASRPGRIQETQYF
TGTGCCAGCAGGCCAGGTCGTATCCAAGAGACCCAGTACTTC
>TRBV19|TRBJ2-1|TRBD2|15|-
CASSIGTSGYNEQFF
TGTGCCAGTAGTATAGGGACTAGCGGGTACAATGAGCAGTTCTTC
>TRBV19|TRBJ2-7|-|14|-
CASRGSGTLYEQYF
TGTGCCAGTAGGGGAAGCGGCACCCTCTACGAGCAGTACTTC
>TRBV11-2|TRBJ1-1|-|16|-
CASSSQIYRRNTEAFF
TGTGCCAGCAGCTCCCAGATATACAGAAGGAACACTGAAGCTTTCTTT
>TRBV19|TRBJ1-5|-|13|-
CASSIDLYQPQHF
TGTGCCAGTAGTATAGATCTTTATCAGCCCCAGCATTTT
>TRBV5-1|TRBJ2-7|-|13|-
CASSGGPPSEQYF
TGCGCCAGCAGCGGGGGCCCCCCGTCCGAGCAGTACTTC
>TRBV7-6|TRBJ2-7|TRBD2|15|-
CASSYGLAGGYEQYF
TGTGCCAGCAGTTATGGACTAGCGGGAGGTTACGAGCAGTACTTC
>TRBV18|TRBJ2-7|TRBD1|16|-
CASSQNQGAPFYEQYF
TGTGCCAGCTCACAAAATCAGGGGGCCCCCTTCTACGAGCAGTACTTC
>TRBV7-2|TRBJ2-2|-|13|-
CASSVIDSGELFF
TGTGCCAGCAGCGTTATAGATTCCGGGGAGCTGTTTTTT